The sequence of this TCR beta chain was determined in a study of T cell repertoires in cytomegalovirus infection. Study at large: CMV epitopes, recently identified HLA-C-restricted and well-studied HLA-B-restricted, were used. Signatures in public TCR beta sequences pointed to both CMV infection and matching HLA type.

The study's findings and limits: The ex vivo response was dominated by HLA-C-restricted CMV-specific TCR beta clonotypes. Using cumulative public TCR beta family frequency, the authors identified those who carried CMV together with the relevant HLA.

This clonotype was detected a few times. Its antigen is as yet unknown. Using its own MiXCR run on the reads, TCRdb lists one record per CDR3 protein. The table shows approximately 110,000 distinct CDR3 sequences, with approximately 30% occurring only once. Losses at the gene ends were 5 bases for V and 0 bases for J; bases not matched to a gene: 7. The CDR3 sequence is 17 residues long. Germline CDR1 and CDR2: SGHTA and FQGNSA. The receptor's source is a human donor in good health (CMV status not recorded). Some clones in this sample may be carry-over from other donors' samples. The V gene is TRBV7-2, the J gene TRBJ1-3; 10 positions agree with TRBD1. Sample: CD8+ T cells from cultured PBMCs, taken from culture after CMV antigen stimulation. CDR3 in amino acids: CASSTWDRGDSGNTIYF. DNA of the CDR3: TGTGCCAGCAGCACCTGGGACAGGGGAGACTCTGGAAACACCATATATTTT.